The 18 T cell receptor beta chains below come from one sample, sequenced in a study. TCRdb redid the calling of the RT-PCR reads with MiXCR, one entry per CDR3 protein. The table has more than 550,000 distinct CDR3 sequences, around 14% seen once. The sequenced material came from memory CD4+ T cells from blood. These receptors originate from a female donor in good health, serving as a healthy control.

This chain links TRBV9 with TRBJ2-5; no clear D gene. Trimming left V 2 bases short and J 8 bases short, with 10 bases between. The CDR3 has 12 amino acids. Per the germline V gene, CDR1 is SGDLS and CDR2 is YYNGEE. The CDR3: CASSVTTGTQYF. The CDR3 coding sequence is TGTGCCAGCAGCGTGACGACCGGAACCCAGTACTTC.

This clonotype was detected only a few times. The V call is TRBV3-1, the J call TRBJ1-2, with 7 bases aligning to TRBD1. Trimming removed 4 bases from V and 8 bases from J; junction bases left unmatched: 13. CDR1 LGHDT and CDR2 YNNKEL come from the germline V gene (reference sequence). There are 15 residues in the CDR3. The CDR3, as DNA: TGTGCCAGCAGCCGAACTGATGGGACAGTCGGCGGCTACACCTTC. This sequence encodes CASSRTDGTVGGYTF.

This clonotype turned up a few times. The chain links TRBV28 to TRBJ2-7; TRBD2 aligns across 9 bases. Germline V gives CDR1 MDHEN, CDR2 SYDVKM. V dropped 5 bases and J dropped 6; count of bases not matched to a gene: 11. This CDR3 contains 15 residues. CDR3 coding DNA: TGTGCCAGCAGTCCCCCCTTAGCGGGAGTTGTCGAGCAGTACTTC. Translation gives CASSPPLAGVVEQYF.

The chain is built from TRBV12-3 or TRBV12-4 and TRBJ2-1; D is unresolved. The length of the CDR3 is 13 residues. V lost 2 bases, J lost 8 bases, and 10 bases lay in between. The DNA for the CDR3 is TGTGCCAGCAGTTTATTGGGTCGGCATGAGCAGTTCTTC. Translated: CASSLLGRHEQFF.

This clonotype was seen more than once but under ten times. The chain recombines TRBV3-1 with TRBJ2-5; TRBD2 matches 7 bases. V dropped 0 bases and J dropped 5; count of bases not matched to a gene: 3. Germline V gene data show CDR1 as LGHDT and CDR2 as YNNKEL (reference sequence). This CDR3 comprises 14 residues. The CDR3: CASSQETSRETQYF. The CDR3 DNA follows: TGTGCCAGCAGCCAAGAGACTAGCCGGGAGACCCAGTACTTC.

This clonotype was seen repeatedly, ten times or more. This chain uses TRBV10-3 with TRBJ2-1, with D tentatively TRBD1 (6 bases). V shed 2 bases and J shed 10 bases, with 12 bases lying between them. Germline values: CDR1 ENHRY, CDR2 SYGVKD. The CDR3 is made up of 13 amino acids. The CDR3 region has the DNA TGTGCCATCAGTGAGGGGTTTGGGACAGAGCAGTTCTTC. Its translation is CAISEGFGTEQFF.

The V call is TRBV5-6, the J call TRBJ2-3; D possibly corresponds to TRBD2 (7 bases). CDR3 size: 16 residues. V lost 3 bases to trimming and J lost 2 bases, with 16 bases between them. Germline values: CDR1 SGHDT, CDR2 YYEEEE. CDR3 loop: CASSSGGIGATDTQYF. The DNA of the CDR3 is TGTGCCAGCAGCTCGGGGGGCATTGGCGCCACAGATACGCAGTATTTT.

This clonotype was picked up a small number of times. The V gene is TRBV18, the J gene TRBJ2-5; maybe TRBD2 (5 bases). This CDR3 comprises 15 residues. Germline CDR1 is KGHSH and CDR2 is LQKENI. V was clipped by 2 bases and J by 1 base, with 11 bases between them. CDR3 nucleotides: TGTGCCAGCTCACCATCTAGCAGCTTCCAAGAGACCCAGTACTTC. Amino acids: CASSPSSSFQETQYF.

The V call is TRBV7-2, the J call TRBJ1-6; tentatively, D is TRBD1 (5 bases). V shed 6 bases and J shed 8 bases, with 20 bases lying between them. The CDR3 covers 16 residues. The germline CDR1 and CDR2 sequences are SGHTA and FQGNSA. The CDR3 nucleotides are TGTGCCAGCAGTGCGCGGGTAGGGGAGGCATATTCACCCCTCCACTTT. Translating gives CASSARVGEAYSPLHF.

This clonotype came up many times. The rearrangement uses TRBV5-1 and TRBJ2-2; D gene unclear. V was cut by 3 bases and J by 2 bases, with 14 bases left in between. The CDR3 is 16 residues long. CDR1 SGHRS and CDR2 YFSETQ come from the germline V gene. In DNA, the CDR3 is TGCGCCAGCAGCTCCGCTCAAATCCAAAACACCGGGGAGCTGTTTTTT. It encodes CASSSAQIQNTGELFF. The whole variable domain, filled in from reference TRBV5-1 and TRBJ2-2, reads KAGVTQTPRYLIKTRGQQVTLSCSPISGHRSVSWYQQTPGQGLQFLFEYFSETQRNKGNFPGRFSGRQFSNSRSEMNVSTLELGDSALYLCASSSAQIQNTGELFFGEGSRLTVL.

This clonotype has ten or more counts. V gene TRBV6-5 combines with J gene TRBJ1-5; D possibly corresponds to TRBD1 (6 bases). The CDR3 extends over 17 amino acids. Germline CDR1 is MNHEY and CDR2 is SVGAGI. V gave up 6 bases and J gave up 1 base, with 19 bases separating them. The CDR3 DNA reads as TGTGCCAGCAGCCCCCTGGGTTTGGGGGGCAGCAATCAGCCCCAGCATTTT. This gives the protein CASSPLGLGGSNQPQHF.

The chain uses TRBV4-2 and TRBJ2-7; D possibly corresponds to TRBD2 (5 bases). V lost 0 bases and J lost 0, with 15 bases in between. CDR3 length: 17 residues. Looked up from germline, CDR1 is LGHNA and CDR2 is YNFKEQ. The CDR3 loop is CASSQDRTAGFSYEQYF. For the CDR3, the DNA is TGTGCCAGCAGCCAAGACCGAACCGCGGGTTTCTCCTACGAGCAGTACTTC.

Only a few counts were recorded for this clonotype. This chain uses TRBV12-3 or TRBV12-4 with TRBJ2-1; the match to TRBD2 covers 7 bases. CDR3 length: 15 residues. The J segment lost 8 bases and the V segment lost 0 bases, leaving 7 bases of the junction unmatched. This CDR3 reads CASSLAGLPFDEQFF. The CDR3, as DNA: TGTGCCAGCAGTTTAGCGGGACTACCGTTCGATGAGCAGTTCTTC.

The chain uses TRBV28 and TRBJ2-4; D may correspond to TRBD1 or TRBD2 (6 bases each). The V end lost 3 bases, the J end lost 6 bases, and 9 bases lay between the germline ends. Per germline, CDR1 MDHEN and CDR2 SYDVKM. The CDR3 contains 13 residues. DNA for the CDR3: TGTGCCAGCAGTTTGAGGGGGGCAAACATTCAGTACTTC. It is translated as CASSLRGANIQYF.

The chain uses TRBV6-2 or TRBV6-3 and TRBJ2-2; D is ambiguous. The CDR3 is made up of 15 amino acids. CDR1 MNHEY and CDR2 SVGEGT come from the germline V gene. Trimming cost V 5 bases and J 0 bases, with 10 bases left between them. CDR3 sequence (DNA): TGTGCCAGCAGTCGGTTGGGATCGAACACCGGGGAGCTGTTTTTT. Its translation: CASSRLGSNTGELFF.

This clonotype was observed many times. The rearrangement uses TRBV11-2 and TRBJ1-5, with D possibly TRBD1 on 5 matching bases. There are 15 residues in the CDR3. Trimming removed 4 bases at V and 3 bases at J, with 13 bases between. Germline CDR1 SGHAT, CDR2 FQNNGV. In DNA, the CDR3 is TGTGCCAGCAGCTGGAATGGGGCACCCAATCAGCCCCAGCATTTT. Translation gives CASSWNGAPNQPQHF.

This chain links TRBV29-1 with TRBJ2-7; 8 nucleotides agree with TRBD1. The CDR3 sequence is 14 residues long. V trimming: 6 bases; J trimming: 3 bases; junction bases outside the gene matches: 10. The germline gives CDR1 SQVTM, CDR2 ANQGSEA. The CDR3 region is CSVTDRAEIYEQYF. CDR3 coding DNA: TGCAGCGTAACGGACAGGGCTGAGATCTACGAGCAGTACTTC.

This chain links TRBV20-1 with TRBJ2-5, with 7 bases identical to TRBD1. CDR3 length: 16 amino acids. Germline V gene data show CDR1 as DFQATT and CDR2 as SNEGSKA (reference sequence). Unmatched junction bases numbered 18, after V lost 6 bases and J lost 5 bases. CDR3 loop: CSAAPRQGVWEETQYF. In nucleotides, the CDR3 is TGCAGTGCCGCCCCTCGACAGGGAGTTTGGGAGGAGACCCAGTACTTC.